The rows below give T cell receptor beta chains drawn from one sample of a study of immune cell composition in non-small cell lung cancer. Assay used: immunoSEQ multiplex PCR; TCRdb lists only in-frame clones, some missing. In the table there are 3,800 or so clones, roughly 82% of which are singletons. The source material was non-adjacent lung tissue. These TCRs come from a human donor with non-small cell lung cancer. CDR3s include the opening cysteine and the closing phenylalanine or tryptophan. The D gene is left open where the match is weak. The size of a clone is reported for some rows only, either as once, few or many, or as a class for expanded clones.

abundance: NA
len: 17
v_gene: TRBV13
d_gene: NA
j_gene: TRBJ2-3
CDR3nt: TGTGCCAGCAGTCCCCCGGCGGTTATCCGGGAGTCAGATACGCAGTATTTT
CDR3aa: CASSPPAVIRESDTQYF

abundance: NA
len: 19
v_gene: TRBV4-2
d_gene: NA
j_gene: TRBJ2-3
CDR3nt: TGTGCCAGCAGCCAGGAACATCTACTAGTCCCGAGGGTGATGGATACGCAGTATTTT
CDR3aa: CASSQEHLLVPRVMDTQYF

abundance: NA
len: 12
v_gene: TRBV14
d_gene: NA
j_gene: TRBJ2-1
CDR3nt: TGTGCCAGCAGCCAACAGTGGGCCGGGCAGTTCTTC
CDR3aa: CASSQQWAGQFF

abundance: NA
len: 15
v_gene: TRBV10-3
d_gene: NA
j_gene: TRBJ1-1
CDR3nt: TGTGCCATCAGGAACGCAGGGTATTTGAACACTGAAGCTTTCTTT
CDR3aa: CAIRNAGYLNTEAFF

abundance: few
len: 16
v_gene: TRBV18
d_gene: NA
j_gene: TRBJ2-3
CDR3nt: TGTGCCAGCTCACCACGTTTTAGCGGCCGCACAGATACGCAGTATTTT
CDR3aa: CASSPRFSGRTDTQYF

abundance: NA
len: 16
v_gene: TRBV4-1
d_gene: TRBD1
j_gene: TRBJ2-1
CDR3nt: TGCGCCAGCAGCCTAGGACAGGGGGCAATCTACAATGAGCAGTTCTTC
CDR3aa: CASSLGQGAIYNEQFF

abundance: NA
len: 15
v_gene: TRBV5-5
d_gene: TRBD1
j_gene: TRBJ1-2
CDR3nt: TGTGCCAGCAGCCTCACAGGGGGCAGTCTCTATGGCTACACCTTC
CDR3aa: CASSLTGGSLYGYTF

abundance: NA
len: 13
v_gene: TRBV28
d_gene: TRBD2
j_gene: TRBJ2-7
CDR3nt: TGTGCCACCCGGGGGGGCGACTCCTACGAGCAGTACTTC
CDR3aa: CATRGGDSYEQYF

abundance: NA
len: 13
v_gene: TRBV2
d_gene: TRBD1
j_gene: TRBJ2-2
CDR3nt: TGTGCCAGCATCGAACAGGGGACCGGGGAGCTGTTTTTT
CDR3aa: CASIEQGTGELFF

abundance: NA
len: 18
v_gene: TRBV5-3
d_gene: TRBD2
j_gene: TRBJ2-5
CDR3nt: TGTGCCAGAAGCTTGGAAGTCATAATAGCGGGAGACTGGGCGACCCAGTACTTC
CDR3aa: CARSLEVIIAGDWATQYF

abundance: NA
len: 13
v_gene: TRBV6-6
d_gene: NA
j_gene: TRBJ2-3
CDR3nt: TGTGCCAGCAGTTACGTGAGGGGGAATACGCAGTATTTT
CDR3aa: CASSYVRGNTQYF

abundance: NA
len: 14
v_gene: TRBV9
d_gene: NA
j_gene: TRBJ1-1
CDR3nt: TGTGCCAGCAGCGTAGGGCAGGGTGAAACTGAAGCTTTCTTT
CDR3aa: CASSVGQGETEAFF

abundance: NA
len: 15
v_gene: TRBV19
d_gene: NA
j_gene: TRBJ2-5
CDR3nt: TGTGCCAGTAGTGCCCCTCGGGAACAACAAGAGACCCAGTACTTC
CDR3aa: CASSAPREQQETQYF

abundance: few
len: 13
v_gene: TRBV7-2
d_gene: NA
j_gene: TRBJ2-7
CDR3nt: TGTGCCAGCAGCTTAGACGGGACCTACGAGCAGTACTTC
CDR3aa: CASSLDGTYEQYF

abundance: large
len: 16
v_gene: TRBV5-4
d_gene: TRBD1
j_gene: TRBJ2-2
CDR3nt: TGTGCCAGCAGCTATACAGGACAGGCGAACACCGGGGAGCTGTTTTTT
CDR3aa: CASSYTGQANTGELFF

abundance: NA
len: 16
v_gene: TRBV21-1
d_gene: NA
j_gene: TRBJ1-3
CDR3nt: TGTGCCAGCAGCAAAGCTCGGGGGAACTCTGGAAACACCATATATTTT
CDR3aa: CASSKARGNSGNTIYF

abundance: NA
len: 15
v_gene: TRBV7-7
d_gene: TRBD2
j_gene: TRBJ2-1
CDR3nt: TGTGCTAGCAGCTTAGAAGCGGGAGGGGCCCATGAGCAGTTCTTC
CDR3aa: CASSLEAGGAHEQFF

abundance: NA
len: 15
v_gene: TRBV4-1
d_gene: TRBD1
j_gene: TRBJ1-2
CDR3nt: TGCGCCAGCAGCCAGACCGGACAGGGGTGGGGTGGCTACACCTTC
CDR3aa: CASSQTGQGWGGYTF

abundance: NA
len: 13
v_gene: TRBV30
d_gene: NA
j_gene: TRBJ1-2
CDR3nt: TGTGCCTGGAACCCGTCAGCTAACTATGGCTACACCTTC
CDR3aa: CAWNPSANYGYTF

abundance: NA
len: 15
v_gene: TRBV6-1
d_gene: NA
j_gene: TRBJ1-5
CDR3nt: TGTGCCAGCAGTGAAGGGGGGCTTAGCAATCAGCCCCAGCATTTT
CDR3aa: CASSEGGLSNQPQHF

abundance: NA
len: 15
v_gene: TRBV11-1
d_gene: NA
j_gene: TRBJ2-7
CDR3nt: TGTGCCAGCAGCTCTATAGTAGCCGGGGACTACGAGCAGTACTTC
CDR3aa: CASSSIVAGDYEQYF

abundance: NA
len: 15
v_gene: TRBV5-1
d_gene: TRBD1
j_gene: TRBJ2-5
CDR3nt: TGCGCCAGCAGCTTGAGGGGGCAGGGTGAAGAGACCCAGTACTTC
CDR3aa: CASSLRGQGEETQYF

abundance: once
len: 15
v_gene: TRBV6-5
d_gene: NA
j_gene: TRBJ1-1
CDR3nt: TGTGCCAGCAGTCCAAGACAGGAGAGGAACACTGAAGCTTTCTTT
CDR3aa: CASSPRQERNTEAFF

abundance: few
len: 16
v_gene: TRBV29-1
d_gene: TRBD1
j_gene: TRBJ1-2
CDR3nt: TGCAGCGTTGACACGGGACAGGGCACCATAAGCTATGGCTACACCTTC
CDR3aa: CSVDTGQGTISYGYTF

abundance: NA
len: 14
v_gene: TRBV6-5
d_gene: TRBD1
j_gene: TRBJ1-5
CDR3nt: TGTGCCATCGGACGGGACAGTGGGAATCAGCCCCAGCATTTT
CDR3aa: CAIGRDSGNQPQHF

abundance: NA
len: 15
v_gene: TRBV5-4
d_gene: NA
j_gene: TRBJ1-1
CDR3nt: TGTGCCAGCAGCCCGCAACAGACAGAGAACACTGAAGCTTTCTTT
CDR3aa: CASSPQQTENTEAFF

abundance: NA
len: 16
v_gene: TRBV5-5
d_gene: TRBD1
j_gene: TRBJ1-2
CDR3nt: TGTGCCAGCAGCTTGGTTACCAGGGGGCCAGGTAATGGCTACACCTTC
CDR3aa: CASSLVTRGPGNGYTF

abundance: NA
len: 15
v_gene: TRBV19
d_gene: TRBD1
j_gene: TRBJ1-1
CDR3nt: TGTGCCAGTAGTCCCAGGACAGGGGCGGACACTGAAGCTTTCTTT
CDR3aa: CASSPRTGADTEAFF

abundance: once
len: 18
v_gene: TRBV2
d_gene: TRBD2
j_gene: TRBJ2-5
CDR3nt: TGTGCCAGCAGCCCCCCGCCGGGTAGCGGGGGGTTAGGGGAGACCCAGTACTTC
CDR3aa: CASSPPPGSGGLGETQYF

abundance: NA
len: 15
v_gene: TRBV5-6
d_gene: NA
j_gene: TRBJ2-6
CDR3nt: TGTGCCAGCATCCCTGGCCCTTCTGGGGCCAACGTCCTGACTTTC
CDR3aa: CASIPGPSGANVLTF

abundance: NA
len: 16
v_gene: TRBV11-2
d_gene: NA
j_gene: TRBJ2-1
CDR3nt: TGTGCCAGCAGCTTACTGAGTGGGAGTTCTTACAATGAGCAGTTCTTC
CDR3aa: CASSLLSGSSYNEQFF

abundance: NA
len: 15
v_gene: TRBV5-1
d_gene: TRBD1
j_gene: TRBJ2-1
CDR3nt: TGCGCCAGCAGCCAGGGGGTCCAATCCTACAATGAGCAGTTCTTC
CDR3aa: CASSQGVQSYNEQFF

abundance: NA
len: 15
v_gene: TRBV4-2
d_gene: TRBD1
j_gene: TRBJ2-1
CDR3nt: TGTGCCAGCAGCCAAGATGGGACAGAAAACAATGAGCAGTTCTTC
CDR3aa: CASSQDGTENNEQFF

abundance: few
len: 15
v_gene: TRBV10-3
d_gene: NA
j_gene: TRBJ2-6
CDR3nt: TGTGCCATCAGCCCTACAGGGACTGGGGCCAACGTCCTGACTTTC
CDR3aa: CAISPTGTGANVLTF

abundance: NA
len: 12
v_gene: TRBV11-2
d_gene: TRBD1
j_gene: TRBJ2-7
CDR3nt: TGTGCCAGCAGCCGGGACAGGGTGACGAGGGACTTC
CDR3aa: CASSRDRVTRDF

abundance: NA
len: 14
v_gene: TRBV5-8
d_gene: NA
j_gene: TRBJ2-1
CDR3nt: TGTGCCAGCAGCTTGACAGGCTCCAACAATGAGCAGTTCTTC
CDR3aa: CASSLTGSNNEQFF

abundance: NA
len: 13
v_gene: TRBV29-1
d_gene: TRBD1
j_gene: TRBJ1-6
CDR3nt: TGCAGCGTGGGGACAGGTCCGAATTCACCCCTCCACTTT
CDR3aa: CSVGTGPNSPLHF

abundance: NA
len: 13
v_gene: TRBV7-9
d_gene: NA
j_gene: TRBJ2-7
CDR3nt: TGTGCCAGCAGCTCCACACAGGGCCGCGAGCAGTACTTC
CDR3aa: CASSSTQGREQYF

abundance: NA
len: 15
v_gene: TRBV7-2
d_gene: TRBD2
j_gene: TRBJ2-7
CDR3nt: TGTGCCAGCAGCTCGGGACTAGCGGTTACCTACGAGCAGTACTTC
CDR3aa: CASSSGLAVTYEQYF

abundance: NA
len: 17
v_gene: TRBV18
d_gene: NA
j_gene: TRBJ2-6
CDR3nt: TGTGCCAGCTCACCTTTCACGGTGGGACAAGGGGCCAACGTCCTGACTTTC
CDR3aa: CASSPFTVGQGANVLTF

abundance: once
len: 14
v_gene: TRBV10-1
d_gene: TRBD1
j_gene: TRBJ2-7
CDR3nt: TGCGCCAGCAGTGAGGGACAGGGAGTGGACGAGCAGTACTTC
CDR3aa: CASSEGQGVDEQYF

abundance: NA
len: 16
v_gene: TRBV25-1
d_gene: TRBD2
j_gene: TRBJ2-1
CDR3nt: TGTGCCAGCAGTACCGGGACTAGCGGGGCTTACAATGAGCAGTTCTTC
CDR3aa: CASSTGTSGAYNEQFF

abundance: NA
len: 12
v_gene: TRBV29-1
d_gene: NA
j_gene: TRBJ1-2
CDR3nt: TGCAGCGTCCTCAGAACTAACTATGGCTACACCTTC
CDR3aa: CSVLRTNYGYTF

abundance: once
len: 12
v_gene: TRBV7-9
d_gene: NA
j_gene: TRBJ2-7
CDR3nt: TGTGCCAGCAGCTTAGGGGGCAGCGAGCAGTACTTC
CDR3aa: CASSLGGSEQYF

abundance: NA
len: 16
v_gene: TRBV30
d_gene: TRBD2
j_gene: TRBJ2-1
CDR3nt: TGTGCCTGGAAGTTCATGGGAACTAGCGGGAGGAATGAGCAGTTCTTC
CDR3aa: CAWKFMGTSGRNEQFF

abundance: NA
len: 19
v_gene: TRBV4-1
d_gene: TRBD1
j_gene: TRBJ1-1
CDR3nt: TGCGCCAGCAGCCATCGACAGGGAAGGAGCGACCACCGGAACACTGAAGCTTTCTTT
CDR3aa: CASSHRQGRSDHRNTEAFF

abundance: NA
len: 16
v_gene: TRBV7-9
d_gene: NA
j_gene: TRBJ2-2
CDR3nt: TGTGCCAGCAGCTTAGGTTGGGGCACCTCTGGACGGGAGCTGTTTTTT
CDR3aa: CASSLGWGTSGRELFF

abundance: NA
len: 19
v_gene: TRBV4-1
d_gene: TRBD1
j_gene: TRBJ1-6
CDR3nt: TGCGCCAGCAGCCAAGATGCGACAGGGGCCTTCTCCTATAATTCACCCCTCCACTTT
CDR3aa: CASSQDATGAFSYNSPLHF

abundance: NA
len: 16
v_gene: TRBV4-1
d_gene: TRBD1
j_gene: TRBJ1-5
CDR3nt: TGCGCCAGCAGCCAAGGCCATGGGACAGAACATCAGCCCCAGCATTTT
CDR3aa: CASSQGHGTEHQPQHF

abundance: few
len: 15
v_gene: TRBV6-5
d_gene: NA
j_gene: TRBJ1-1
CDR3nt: TGTGCCAGCAGTTACAGCCCTCGGGGGAACACTGAAGCTTTCTTT
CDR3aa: CASSYSPRGNTEAFF

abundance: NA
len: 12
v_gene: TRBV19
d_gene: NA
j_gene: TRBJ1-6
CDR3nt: TGTGCCAGTAGTATAGGATCGGGACCCCTCCACTTT
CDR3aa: CASSIGSGPLHF

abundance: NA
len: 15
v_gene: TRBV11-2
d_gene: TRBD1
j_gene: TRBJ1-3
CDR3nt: TGTGCCAGCAGCTGGGGACAGGGCAATGGAAACACCATATATTTT
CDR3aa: CASSWGQGNGNTIYF

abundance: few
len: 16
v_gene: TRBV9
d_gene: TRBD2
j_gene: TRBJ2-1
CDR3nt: TGTGCCAGCAGCCTCTATAGCGGGAGCTCCTACAATGAGCAGTTCTTC
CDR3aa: CASSLYSGSSYNEQFF

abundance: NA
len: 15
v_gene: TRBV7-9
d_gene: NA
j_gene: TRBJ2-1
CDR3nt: TGTGCCAGCCCCGGGGGCGGGGGCGGCTACAATGAGCAGTTCTTC
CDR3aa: CASPGGGGGYNEQFF